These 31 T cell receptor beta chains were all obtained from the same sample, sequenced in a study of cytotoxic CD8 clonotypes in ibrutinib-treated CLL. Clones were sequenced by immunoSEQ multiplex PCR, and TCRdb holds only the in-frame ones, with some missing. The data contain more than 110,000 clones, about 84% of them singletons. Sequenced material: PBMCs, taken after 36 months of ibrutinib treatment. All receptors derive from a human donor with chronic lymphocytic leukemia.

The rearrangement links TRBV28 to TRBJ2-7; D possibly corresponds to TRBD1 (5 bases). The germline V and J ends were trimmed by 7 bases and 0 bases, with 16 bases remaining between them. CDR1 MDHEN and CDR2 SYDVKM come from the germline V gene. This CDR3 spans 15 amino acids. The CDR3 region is CASTAADTSSYEQYF. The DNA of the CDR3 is TGTGCCAGCACCGCCGCGGACACCAGCTCCTACGAGCAGTACTTC.

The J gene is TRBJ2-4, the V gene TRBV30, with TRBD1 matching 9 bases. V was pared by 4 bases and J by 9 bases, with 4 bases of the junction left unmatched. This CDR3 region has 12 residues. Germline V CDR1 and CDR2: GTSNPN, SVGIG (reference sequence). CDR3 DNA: TGTGCCTGGACAGGACAGGGGACCATTCAGTACTTC. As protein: CAWTGQGTIQYF.

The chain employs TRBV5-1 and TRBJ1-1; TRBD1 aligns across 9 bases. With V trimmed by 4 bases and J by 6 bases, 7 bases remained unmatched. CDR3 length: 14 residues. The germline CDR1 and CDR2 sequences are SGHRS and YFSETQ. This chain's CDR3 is CASSPGQGEAEAFF. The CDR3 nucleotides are TGCGCCAGCAGCCCGGGACAGGGTGAGGCTGAAGCTTTCTTT.

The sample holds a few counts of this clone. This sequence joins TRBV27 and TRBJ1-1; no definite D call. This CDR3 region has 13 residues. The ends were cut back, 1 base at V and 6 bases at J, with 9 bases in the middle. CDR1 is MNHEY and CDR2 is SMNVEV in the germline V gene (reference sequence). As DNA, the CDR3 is TGTGCCAGCAGTTTATGGTCCGGCTCTGAAGCTTTCTTT. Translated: CASSLWSGSEAFF.

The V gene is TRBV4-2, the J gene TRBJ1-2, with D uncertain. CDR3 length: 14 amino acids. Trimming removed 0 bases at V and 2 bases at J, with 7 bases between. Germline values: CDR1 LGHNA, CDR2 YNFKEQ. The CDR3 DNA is TGTGCCAGCAGCCAAGATAGAGGGAACTATGGCTACACCTTC. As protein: CASSQDRGNYGYTF.

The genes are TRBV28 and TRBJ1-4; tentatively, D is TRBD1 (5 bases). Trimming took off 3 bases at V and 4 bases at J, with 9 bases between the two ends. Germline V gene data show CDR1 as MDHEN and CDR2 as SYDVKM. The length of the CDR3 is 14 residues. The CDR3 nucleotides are TGTGCCAGCAGTTTCATGGGGGGTAATGAAAAACTGTTTTTT. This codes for CASSFMGGNEKLFF.

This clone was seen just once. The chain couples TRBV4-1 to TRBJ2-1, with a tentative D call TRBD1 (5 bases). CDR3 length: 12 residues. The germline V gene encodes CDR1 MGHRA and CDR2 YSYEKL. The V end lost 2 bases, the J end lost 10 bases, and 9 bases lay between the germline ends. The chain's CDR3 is CASSQQGNEQFF. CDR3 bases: TGCGCCAGCAGCCAACAGGGTAACGAGCAGTTCTTC.

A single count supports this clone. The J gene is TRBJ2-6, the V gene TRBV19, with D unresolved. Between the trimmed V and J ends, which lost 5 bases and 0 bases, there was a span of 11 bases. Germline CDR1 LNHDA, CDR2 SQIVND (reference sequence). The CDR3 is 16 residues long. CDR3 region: CASSGRGDSGANVLTF. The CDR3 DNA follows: TGTGCCAGTAGTGGGCGTGGGGACTCTGGGGCCAACGTCCTGACTTTC. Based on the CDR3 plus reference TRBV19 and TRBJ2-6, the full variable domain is DGGITQSPKYLFRKEGQNVTLSCEQNLNHDAMYWYRQDPGQGLRLIYYSQIVNDFQKGDIAEGYSVSREKKESFPLTVTSAQKNPTAFYLCASSGRGDSGANVLTFGAGSRLTVL.

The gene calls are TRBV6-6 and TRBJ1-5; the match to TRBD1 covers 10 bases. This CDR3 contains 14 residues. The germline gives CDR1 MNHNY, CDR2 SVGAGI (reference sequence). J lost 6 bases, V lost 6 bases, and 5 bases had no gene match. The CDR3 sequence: CASSPTGGVQPQHF. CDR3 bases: TGTGCCAGCAGCCCGACAGGGGGCGTTCAGCCCCAGCATTTT.

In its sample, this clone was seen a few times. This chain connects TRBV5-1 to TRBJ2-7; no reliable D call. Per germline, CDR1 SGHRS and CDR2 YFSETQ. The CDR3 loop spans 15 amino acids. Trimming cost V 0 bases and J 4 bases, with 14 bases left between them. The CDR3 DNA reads TGCGCCAGCAGCTTGGAACCGGGTTCACGGTACGAGCAGTACTTC. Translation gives CASSLEPGSRYEQYF.

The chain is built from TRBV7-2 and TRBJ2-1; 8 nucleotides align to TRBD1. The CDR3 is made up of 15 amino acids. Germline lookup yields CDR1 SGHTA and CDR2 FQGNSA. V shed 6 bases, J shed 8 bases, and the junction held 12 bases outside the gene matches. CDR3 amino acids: CASSNRGKRFDEQFF. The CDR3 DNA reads TGTGCCAGCAGTAACAGGGGGAAGCGCTTCGATGAGCAGTTCTTC.

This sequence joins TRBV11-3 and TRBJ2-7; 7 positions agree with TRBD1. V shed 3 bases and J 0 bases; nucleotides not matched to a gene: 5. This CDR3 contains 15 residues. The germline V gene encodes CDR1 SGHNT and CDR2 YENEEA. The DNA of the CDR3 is TGTGCCAGCAGCTTCGCGACAGGGAGCTCCTACGAGCAGTACTTC. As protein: CASSFATGSSYEQYF.

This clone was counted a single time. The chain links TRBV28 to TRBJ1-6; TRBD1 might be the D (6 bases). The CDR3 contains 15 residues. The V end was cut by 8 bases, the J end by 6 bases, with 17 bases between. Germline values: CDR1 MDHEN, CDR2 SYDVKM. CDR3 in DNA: TGTGCCAGCCAAATCCCCCCAGGGGTTAATTCACCCCTCCACTTT. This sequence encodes CASQIPPGVNSPLHF.

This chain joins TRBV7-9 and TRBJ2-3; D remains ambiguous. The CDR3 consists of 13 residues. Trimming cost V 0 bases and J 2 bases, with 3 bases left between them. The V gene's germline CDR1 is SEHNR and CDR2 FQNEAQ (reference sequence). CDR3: CASSLAITDTQYF. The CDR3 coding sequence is TGTGCCAGCAGCTTAGCTATCACAGATACGCAGTATTTT.

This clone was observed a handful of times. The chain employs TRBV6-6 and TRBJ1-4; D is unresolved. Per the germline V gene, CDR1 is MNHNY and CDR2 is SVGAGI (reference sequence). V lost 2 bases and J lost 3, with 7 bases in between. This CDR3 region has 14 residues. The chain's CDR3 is CASSYGRPNEKLFF. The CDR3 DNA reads TGTGCCAGCAGTTACGGCAGGCCTAATGAAAAACTGTTTTTT.

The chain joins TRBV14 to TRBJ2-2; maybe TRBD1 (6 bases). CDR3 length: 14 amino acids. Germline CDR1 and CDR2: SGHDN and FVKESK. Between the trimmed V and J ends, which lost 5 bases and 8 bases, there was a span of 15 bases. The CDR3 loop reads CASSTPGTRGELFF. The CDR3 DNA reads TGTGCCAGCAGCACCCCCGGGACACGAGGGGAGCTGTTTTTT.

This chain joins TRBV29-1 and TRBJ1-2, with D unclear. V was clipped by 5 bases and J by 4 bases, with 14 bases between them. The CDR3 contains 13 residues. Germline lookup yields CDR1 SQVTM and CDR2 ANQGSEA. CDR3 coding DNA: TGCAGCGTTAAGGGAGGGCTGCTCTATGGCTACACCTTC. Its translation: CSVKGGLLYGYTF.

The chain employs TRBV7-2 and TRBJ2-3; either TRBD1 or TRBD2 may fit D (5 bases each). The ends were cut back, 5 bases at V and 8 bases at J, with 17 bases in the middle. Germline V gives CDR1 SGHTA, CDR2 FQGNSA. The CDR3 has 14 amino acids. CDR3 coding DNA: TGTGCCAGCAGCGAACTCGGGGCGTGGGGTACGCAGTATTTT. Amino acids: CASSELGAWGTQYF.

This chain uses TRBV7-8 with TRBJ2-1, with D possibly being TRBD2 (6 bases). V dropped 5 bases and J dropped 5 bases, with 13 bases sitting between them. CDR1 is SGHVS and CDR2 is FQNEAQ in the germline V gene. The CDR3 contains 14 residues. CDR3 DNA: TGTGCCAGCAGCCTAGGGCGCGGGGACAATGAGCAGTTCTTC. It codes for CASSLGRGDNEQFF.

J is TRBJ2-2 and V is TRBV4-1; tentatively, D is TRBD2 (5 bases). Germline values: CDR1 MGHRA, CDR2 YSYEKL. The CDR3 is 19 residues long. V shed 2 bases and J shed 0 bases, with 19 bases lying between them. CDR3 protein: CASSQRVEEAVTNTGELFF. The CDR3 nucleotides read TGCGCCAGCAGCCAAAGGGTGGAGGAAGCGGTAACGAACACCGGGGAGCTGTTTTTT.

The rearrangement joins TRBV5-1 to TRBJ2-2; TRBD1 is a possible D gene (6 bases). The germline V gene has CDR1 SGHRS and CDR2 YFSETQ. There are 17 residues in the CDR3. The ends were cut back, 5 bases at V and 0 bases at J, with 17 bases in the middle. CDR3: CASRPTQGFPNTGELFF. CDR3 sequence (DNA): TGCGCCAGCAGGCCAACACAGGGCTTCCCGAACACCGGGGAGCTGTTTTTT.

CDR3 amino acids: CASSQEMLQGRAGGYTF. In DNA form, the CDR3 reads TGCGCCAGCAGCCAAGAAATGCTGCAGGGACGGGCCGGAGGCTACACCTTC. The chain is built from TRBV4-1 and TRBJ1-2, with D maybe TRBD1 (5 bases). V lost 0 bases, J lost 8 bases, and 22 bases lay in between. Per the germline V gene, CDR1 is MGHRA and CDR2 is YSYEKL. This CDR3 has 17 residues.

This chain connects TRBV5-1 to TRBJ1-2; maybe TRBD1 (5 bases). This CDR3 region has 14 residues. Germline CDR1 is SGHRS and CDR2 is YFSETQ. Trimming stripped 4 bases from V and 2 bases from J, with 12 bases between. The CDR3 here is CASSAGTVNYGYTF. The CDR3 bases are TGCGCCAGCAGCGCCGGGACGGTGAACTATGGCTACACCTTC.

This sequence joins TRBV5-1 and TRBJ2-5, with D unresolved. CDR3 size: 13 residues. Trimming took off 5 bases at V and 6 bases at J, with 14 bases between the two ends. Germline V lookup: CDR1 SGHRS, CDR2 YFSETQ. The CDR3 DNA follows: TGCGCCAGCAGAATCGACTCCCTTCAGACCCAGTACTTC. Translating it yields CASRIDSLQTQYF.

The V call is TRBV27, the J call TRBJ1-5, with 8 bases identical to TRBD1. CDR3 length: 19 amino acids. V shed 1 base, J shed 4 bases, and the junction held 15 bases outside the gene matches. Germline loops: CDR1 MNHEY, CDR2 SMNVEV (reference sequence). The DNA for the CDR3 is TGTGCCAGCAGTTTATGGGGGAGACAGGGGTTAGTTGGAAATCAGCCCCAGCATTTT. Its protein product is CASSLWGRQGLVGNQPQHF.

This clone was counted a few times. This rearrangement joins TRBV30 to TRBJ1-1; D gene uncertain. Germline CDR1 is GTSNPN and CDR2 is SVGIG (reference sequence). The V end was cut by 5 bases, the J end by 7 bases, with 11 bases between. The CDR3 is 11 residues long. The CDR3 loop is CAWADIIEAFF. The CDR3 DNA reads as TGTGCCTGGGCCGACATAATTGAAGCTTTCTTT. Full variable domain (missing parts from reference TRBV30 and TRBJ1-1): SQTIHQWPATLVQPVGSPLSLECTVEGTSNPNLYWYRQAAGRGLQLLFYSVGIGQISSEVPQNLSASRPQDRQFILSSKKLLLSDSGFYLCAWADIIEAFFGQGTRLTVV.

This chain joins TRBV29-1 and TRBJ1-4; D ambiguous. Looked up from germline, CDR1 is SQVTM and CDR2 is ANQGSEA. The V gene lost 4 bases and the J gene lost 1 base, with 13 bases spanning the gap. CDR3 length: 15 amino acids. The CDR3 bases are TGCAGCGTTGCGGGGTCCGTGGGAACTAATGAAAAACTGTTTTTT. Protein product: CSVAGSVGTNEKLFF.

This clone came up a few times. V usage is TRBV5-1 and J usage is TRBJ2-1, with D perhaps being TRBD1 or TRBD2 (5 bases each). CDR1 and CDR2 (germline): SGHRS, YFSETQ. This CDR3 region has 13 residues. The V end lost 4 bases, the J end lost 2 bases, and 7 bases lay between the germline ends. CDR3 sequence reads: CASSRDAYNEQFF. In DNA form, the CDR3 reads TGCGCCAGCAGCAGGGACGCCTACAATGAGCAGTTCTTC. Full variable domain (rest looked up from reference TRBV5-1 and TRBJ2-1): KAGVTQTPRYLIKTRGQQVTLSCSPISGHRSVSWYQQTPGQGLQFLFEYFSETQRNKGNFPGRFSGRQFSNSRSEMNVSTLELGDSALYLCASSRDAYNEQFFGPGTRLTVL.

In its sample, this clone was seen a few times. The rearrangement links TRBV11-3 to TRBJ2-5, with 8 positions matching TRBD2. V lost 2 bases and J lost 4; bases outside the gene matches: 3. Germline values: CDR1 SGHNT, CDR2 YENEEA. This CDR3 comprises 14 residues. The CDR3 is CASSLRGGRETQYF. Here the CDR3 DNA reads TGTGCCAGCAGCTTACGGGGGGGAAGAGAGACCCAGTACTTC.

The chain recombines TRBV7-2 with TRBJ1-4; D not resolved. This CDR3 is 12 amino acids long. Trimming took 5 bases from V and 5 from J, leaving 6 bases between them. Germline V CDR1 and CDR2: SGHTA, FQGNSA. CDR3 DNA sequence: TGTGCCAGCAGCGTGAGAAATGAAAAACTGTTTTTT. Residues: CASSVRNEKLFF.

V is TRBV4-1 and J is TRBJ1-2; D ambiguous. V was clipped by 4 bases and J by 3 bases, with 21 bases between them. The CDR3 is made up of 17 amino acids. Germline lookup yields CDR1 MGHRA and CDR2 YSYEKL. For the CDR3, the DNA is TGCGCCAGCAGCCCAGATCAGCCCCTGGCCGGGGACTATGGCTACACCTTC. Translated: CASSPDQPLAGDYGYTF.